The 29 T cell receptor beta chains listed next were all sequenced from one sample in a study of blood T cell repertoires in COVID-19. Method: immunoSEQ multiplex PCR; TCRdb's copy keeps in-frame clones and lacks some. The repertoire holds a few hundred thousand clones, with 70% to 90% as singletons. The specimen was PBMCs or T cells enriched from blood (not recorded which). These receptors originate from a woman between 25 and 40 years old who had recovered from COVID-19.

CDR3 residues: CASSLVGQGHYGYTF. Here the CDR3 DNA reads TGTGCCAGCAGCTTGGTGGGTCAGGGGCACTATGGCTACACCTTC. The V call is TRBV5-6, the J call TRBJ1-2, with a weak D call TRBD1 (6 bases). The CDR3 is 15 amino acids. V dropped 0 bases and J dropped 3 bases, with 12 bases sitting between them. Looked up from germline, CDR1 is SGHDT and CDR2 is YYEEEE.

V is TRBV5-1 and J is TRBJ2-3; 9 nucleotides agree with TRBD2. Germline CDR1 SGHRS, CDR2 YFSETQ. V lost 4 bases, J lost 0 bases, and 3 bases stayed unmatched. This CDR3 region has 15 residues. CDR3 amino acids: CASSMRGGSTDTQYF. The CDR3 nucleotides are TGCGCCAGCAGCATGCGGGGGGGTAGCACAGATACGCAGTATTTT.

This clone was seen once. The V gene is TRBV19, the J gene TRBJ1-4, with TRBD1 as a possible D gene (5 bases). V was shortened by 1 base and J by 8 bases, with 23 bases between the two germline ends. The length of the CDR3 is 18 residues. Looked up from germline, CDR1 is LNHDA and CDR2 is SQIVND (reference sequence). The CDR3: CASSIVGGAPYLEEKLFF. Here the CDR3 DNA reads TGTGCCAGTAGTATAGTCGGAGGGGCGCCCTATCTGGAAGAAAAACTGTTTTTT.

This clone was recorded once. J is TRBJ1-3 and V is TRBV4-1; D ambiguous. V lost 1 base to trimming and J lost 2 bases, with 15 bases between them. The CDR3 is made up of 17 amino acids. From germline, CDR1 is MGHRA and CDR2 YSYEKL. The DNA for the CDR3 is TGCGCCAGCAGCCAAGGAAAGTCGACTTTCGCTGGAAACACCATATATTTT. Protein product: CASSQGKSTFAGNTIYF.

V gene TRBV5-1 combines with J gene TRBJ2-7; D uncertain. The CDR3 has 15 residues. CDR1 is SGHRS, CDR2 YFSETQ, per germline. Trimming cost V 0 bases and J 1 base, with 11 bases left between them. CDR3 DNA: TGCGCCAGCAGCTTGGGGGCTCCGTCTTCCTACGAGCAGTACTTC. This translates into CASSLGAPSSYEQYF.

This sequence joins TRBV5-1 and TRBJ1-1; D is possibly TRBD1 (5 bases). CDR1 and CDR2 (germline): SGHRS, YFSETQ. CDR3 length equals 13 residues. Trimming left V 0 bases short and J 3 bases short, with 6 bases between. The CDR3 DNA reads TGCGCCAGCAGCTTGGAACAGGACACTGAAGCTTTCTTT. Its translation: CASSLEQDTEAFF.

The V and J genes are TRBV27 and TRBJ2-2; possibly TRBD2 for D (6 bases). Germline assignment: CDR1 MNHEY and CDR2 SMNVEV (reference sequence). The CDR3 consists of 16 residues. The V and J ends lost 1 base and 6 bases respectively, with 15 bases between them. DNA for the CDR3: TGTGCCAGCAGTTTATTGTCAGGGAGGATCGCCGGGGAGCTGTTTTTT. Protein sequence: CASSLLSGRIAGELFF.

The rearrangement links TRBV30 to TRBJ1-3; unclear D gene. Germline CDR1 GTSNPN, CDR2 SVGIG (reference sequence). This CDR3 is 17 amino acids long. Trimming removed 0 bases at V and 4 bases at J, with 19 bases between. The CDR3 DNA follows: TGTGCCTGGAGTGTAGCCCGTTGGGAGACGGGAGGAAACACCATATATTTT. It encodes CAWSVARWETGGNTIYF.

This chain joins TRBV6-2 or TRBV6-3 and TRBJ1-2; TRBD1 agrees at 7 bases. The CDR3 runs 14 residues. Germline CDR1 reads MNHEY; CDR2 reads SVGEGT. V trimming: 5 bases; J trimming: 4 bases; junction bases outside the gene matches: 7. In DNA, the CDR3 is TGTGCCAGCAGTCCAGGGGGGCAAGGCTATGGCTACACCTTC. This encodes CASSPGGQGYGYTF.

This clone was counted once. The V call is TRBV6-5, the J call TRBJ1-2; 7 positions match TRBD1. The CDR3 spans 14 residues. V trimming: 6 bases; J trimming: 2 bases; junction bases outside the gene matches: 6. CDR1 and CDR2 (germline): MNHEY, SVGAGI. CDR3 coding DNA: TGTGCCAGCAGATCGGACAGGAGAAACTATGGCTACACCTTC. It translates to CASRSDRRNYGYTF.

V is TRBV11-1 and J is TRBJ1-4; the match to TRBD1 covers 7 bases. Germline CDR1 and CDR2: SGHAT and FQDESV (reference sequence). This CDR3 has 15 amino acids. The V segment lost 5 bases and the J segment 7 bases; nucleotides outside the gene matches: 10. DNA of the CDR3: TGTGCCAGCAGCAGAGGGGGCCAGGGAGGTGAAAAACTGTTTTTT. Translation: CASSRGGQGGEKLFF.

The chain uses TRBV29-1 and TRBJ1-3; maybe TRBD1 (6 bases). Looked up from germline, CDR1 is SQVTM and CDR2 is ANQGSEA. Trimming stripped 8 bases from V and 7 bases from J, with 15 bases between. The CDR3 spans 12 residues. Here the CDR3 reads CSTQGSENTIYF. CDR3 nucleotides: TGCAGCACACAGGGTTCCGAGAACACCATATATTTT.

The chain combines TRBV12-3 or TRBV12-4 with TRBJ2-3; D may be TRBD2 (5 bases). The CDR3 spans 13 residues. V lost 4 bases and J lost 3, with 8 bases in between. The CDR3 bases are TGTGCCAGCAGTTCCCGGGGAACAGATACGCAGTATTTT. It yields the protein CASSSRGTDTQYF.

The gene calls are TRBV29-1 and TRBJ1-2, with no clear D. Trimming removed 3 bases from V and 5 bases from J, with 4 bases in between. Germline loops: CDR1 SQVTM, CDR2 ANQGSEA. The CDR3 is 10 residues long. Here the CDR3 reads CSVDLYGYTF. For the CDR3, the DNA is TGCAGCGTTGACCTATATGGCTACACCTTC.

The CDR3 coding sequence is TGTGCCAGCAGTCTACTAGAAACCTCCTACAATGAGCAGTTCTTC. This codes for CASSLLETSYNEQFF. This chain connects TRBV2 to TRBJ2-1; D might be TRBD2 (5 bases). V was cut by 5 bases and J by 0 bases, with 11 bases left in between. Germline V gene sequence: CDR1 SNHLY, CDR2 FYNNEI. The CDR3 has 15 residues.

The chain joins TRBV10-2 to TRBJ1-3; D possibly corresponds to TRBD1 (5 bases). The CDR3 has 14 amino acids. V was trimmed by 3 bases and J by 1 base, leaving 7 bases between them. In germline, CDR1 is WSHSY, CDR2 SAAADI. This chain's CDR3 is CASSDGGSGNTIYF. DNA of the CDR3: TGCGCCAGCAGTGATGGGGGGTCTGGAAACACCATATATTTT.

The chain couples TRBV19 to TRBJ1-1; TRBD1 aligns across 8 bases. V was clipped by 5 bases and J by 0 bases; unmatched bases: 8. The germline V gene encodes CDR1 LNHDA and CDR2 SQIVND (reference sequence). This CDR3 contains 16 residues. The DNA for the CDR3 is TGTGCCAGTAGTGCCCGACAGGGGACGATGAACACTGAAGCTTTCTTT. This encodes CASSARQGTMNTEAFF. The whole variable domain, filled in from reference TRBV19 and TRBJ1-1, reads DGGITQSPKYLFRKEGQNVTLSCEQNLNHDAMYWYRQDPGQGLRLIYYSQIVNDFQKGDIAEGYSVSREKKESFPLTVTSAQKNPTAFYLCASSARQGTMNTEAFFGQGTRLTVV.

The chain has TRBV30 and TRBJ1-2; 8 bases fit TRBD1. CDR3 length: 15 amino acids. Germline values: CDR1 GTSNPN, CDR2 SVGIG (reference sequence). V lost 5 bases and J lost 4; bases outside the gene matches: 12. The CDR3 nucleotides are TGTGCCTGGGGGACAGGAAGGGGGATGGGCTATGGCTACACCTTC. Its protein is CAWGTGRGMGYGYTF.

Comments on this clone: Other DNA sequences from this sample encode an identical CDR3 as well. The chain is built from TRBV15 and TRBJ1-4, with D uncertain. Germline CDR1 LNHNV, CDR2 YYDKDF (reference sequence). V lost 1 base and J 5 bases, leaving 8 bases between the germline ends. The CDR3 is 14 residues long. For the CDR3, the DNA is TGTGCCACCAGCAGAGGGACGGGGAATGAAAAACTGTTTTTT. The encoded protein is CATSRGTGNEKLFF.

The rearrangement links TRBV18 to TRBJ2-1; D is possibly TRBD1 (7 bases). The V gene's germline CDR1 is KGHSH and CDR2 LQKENI. This CDR3 region has 16 residues. V was pared by 3 bases and J by 6 bases, with 18 bases between. The CDR3 spells CASSPFGQEGVNEQFF. The CDR3 DNA sequence: TGTGCCAGCTCACCTTTTGGACAGGAGGGGGTCAATGAGCAGTTCTTC.

Details on this clone: The same CDR3 is also encoded by other DNA sequences in this sample. The rearrangement joins TRBV2 to TRBJ1-5; a possible D gene is TRBD1 (6 bases). The CDR3 totals 14 residues. V lost 7 bases, J lost 1 base, and 11 bases lay in between. Germline V lookup: CDR1 SNHLY, CDR2 FYNNEI. This CDR3 reads CASTADRSNQPQHF. In DNA form, the CDR3 reads TGTGCCAGCACCGCCGACAGGAGCAATCAGCCCCAGCATTTT. Using reference TRBV2 and TRBJ1-5 for the parts outside the CDR3, the full variable domain is EPEVTQTPSHQVTQMGQEVILRCVPISNHLYFYWYRQILGQKVEFLVSFYNNEISEKSEIFDDQFSVERPDGSNFTLKIRSTKLEDSAMYFCASTADRSNQPQHFGDGTRLSIL.

V and J are TRBV2 and TRBJ1-3, with 7 bases identical to TRBD1. The CDR3 extends over 16 amino acids. The germline V gene has CDR1 SNHLY and CDR2 FYNNEI. V dropped 0 bases and J dropped 4; count of bases not matched to a gene: 6. CDR3 coding DNA: TGTGCCAGCAGTGAAGCAAGGACAGGCAAAGGAAACACCATATATTTT. Translation gives CASSEARTGKGNTIYF.

The genes are TRBV28 and TRBJ1-5; D perhaps matches TRBD1 (6 bases). V gave up 10 bases and J gave up 3 bases, with 13 bases separating them. From germline, CDR1 is MDHEN and CDR2 SYDVKM. This CDR3 region has 13 residues. The CDR3 DNA sequence: TGTGCCACCGCCACAGGGAACAATCAGCCCCAGCATTTT. The encoded protein is CATATGNNQPQHF.

The chain links TRBV10-3 to TRBJ1-1, with 12 nucleotides matching TRBD1. The CDR3 runs 17 residues. Trimming at V came to 4 bases and at J to 5 bases, leaving 11 bases not matched to a gene. Germline lookup yields CDR1 ENHRY and CDR2 SYGVKD. The CDR3 region has the DNA TGTGCCATCAGTGGACCGGGACAGGGGGCGCCTGGAACTGAAGCTTTCTTT. The encoded protein is CAISGPGQGAPGTEAFF.

The rearrangement uses TRBV13 and TRBJ2-5, with D tentatively TRBD2 (7 bases). Germline V CDR1 and CDR2: PRHDT, FYEKMQ (reference sequence). CDR3 size: 16 residues. The V gene lost 5 bases and the J gene lost 3 bases, with 19 bases spanning the gap. Here the CDR3 reads CASSPWGGKGEETQYF. For the CDR3, the DNA is TGTGCCAGCAGCCCGTGGGGGGGAAAGGGGGAAGAGACCCAGTACTTC.

The genes are TRBV30 and TRBJ2-5, with 10 bases fitting TRBD2. From germline, CDR1 is GTSNPN and CDR2 SVGIG (reference sequence). This CDR3 contains 15 residues. Trimming took 0 bases from V and 5 from J; bases not matched to a gene: 6. The CDR3 bases are TGTGCCTGGAGTGTAGCGGGGGGGCCGTTGGAGACCCAGTACTTC. Its protein is CAWSVAGGPLETQYF.

This clone has just one count. This chain connects TRBV11-2 to TRBJ2-1, with D perhaps TRBD1 (5 bases). The CDR3 length is 18 residues. The V gene's germline CDR1 is SGHAT and CDR2 FQNNGV. V shed 1 base and J shed 2 bases, with 18 bases lying between them. CDR3 sequence (DNA): TGTGCCAGCAGCTTAGGGTCGTTGTGGGGCTCCACCTACAATGAGCAGTTCTTC. The encoded protein is CASSLGSLWGSTYNEQFF.

The chain combines TRBV7-3 with TRBJ2-1; 13 bases line up with TRBD2. Germline values: CDR1 SGHTA, CDR2 FQGTGA. J gave up 9 bases and V 6 bases, and 8 bases lay outside the gene matches. The CDR3 contains 15 residues. The CDR3 loop is CASRDGTSGDGEQFF. Written as DNA, the CDR3 is TGTGCCAGCAGAGACGGGACTAGCGGGGATGGTGAGCAGTTCTTC.

This chain connects TRBV6-5 to TRBJ2-7, with D possibly matching TRBD1 (6 bases). The CDR3 loop spans 14 amino acids. Germline values: CDR1 MNHEY, CDR2 SVGAGI. V lost 6 bases to trimming and J lost 6 bases, with 18 bases between them. The CDR3 DNA reads as TGTGCCAGCAGAGAGAACAGGGTAGTTGGCGAGCAGTACTTC. This encodes CASRENRVVGEQYF.